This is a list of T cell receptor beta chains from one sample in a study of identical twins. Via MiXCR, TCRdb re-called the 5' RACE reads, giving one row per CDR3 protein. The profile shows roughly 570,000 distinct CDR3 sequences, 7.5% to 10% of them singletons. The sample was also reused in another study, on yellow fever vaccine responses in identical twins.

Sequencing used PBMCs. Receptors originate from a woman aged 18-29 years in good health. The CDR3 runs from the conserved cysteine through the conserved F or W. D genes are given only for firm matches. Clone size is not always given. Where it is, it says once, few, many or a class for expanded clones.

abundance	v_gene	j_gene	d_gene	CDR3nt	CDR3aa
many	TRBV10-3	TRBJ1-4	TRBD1	TGTGCCATCAGACAGGGGGCAACTAATGAAAAACTGTTTTTT	CAIRQGATNEKLFF
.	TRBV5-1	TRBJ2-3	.	TGCGCCAGCAGCTTGTACGGGGGCAAGGGAGCAGATACGCAGTATTTT	CASSLYGGKGADTQYF
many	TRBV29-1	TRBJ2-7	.	TGCAGCGTTGAAGATCGAGGAGACAGAGGCTCCTACGAGCAGTACTTC	CSVEDRGDRGSYEQYF
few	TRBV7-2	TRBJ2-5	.	TGTGCCAGCAGCTTAGAACGGGCGGTCCAAGAGACCCAGTACTTC	CASSLERAVQETQYF
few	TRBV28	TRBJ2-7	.	TGTGCCAGCAGTTGGGTGACTTACGCCGAGCAGTACTTC	CASSWVTYAEQYF
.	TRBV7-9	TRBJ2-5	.	TGTGCCAGCAGCGGGTCTACACAGGGCTACCAAGAGACCCAGTACTTC	CASSGSTQGYQETQYF
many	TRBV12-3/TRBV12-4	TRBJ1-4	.	TGTGCCAGCAACAAAAGGGCAGAACGATGGAAACTGTTTTTT	CASNKRAERWKLFF
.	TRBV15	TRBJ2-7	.	TGTGCCACCAGCAGCTTTACGGAGGGAGTCTACGAGCAGTACTTC	CATSSFTEGVYEQYF
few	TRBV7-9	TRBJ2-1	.	TGTGCCAGCAGCTTTACTAACAATGAGCAGTTCTTC	CASSFTNNEQFF
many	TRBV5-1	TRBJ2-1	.	TGCGCCAGCAGCTTCGGGTACAATGAGCAGTTCTTC	CASSFGYNEQFF
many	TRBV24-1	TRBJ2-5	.	TGTGCCACCAGTGGAACACAGGGCCGCCAAGAGACCCAGTACTTC	CATSGTQGRQETQYF
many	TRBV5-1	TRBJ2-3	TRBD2	TGCGCCAGCAGCTTGACGGCGGGGGGGCATGGAGATACGCAGTATTTT	CASSLTAGGHGDTQYF
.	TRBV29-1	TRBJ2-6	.	TGCAGCGTTGTGGCTTCTGGGGCCAACGTCCTGACTTTC	CSVVASGANVLTF
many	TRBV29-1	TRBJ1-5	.	TGCAGCGTTGTAGAGGGTAATCAGCCCCAGCATTTT	CSVVEGNQPQHF
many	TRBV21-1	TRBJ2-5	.	TGTGCCAGCAGTAAAGGCGAGACGAAGTTGGAGACCCAGTACTTC	CASSKGETKLETQYF
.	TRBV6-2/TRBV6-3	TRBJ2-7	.	TGTGCCAGCAGTTACTCTCGGGCAGGGTCGACGTACGAGCAGTACTTC	CASSYSRAGSTYEQYF
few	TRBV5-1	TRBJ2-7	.	TGCGCCAGCAGCTTTACAGGGGACTACCACGAGCAGTACTTC	CASSFTGDYHEQYF
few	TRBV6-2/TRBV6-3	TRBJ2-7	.	TGTGCCAGCATCCAACCCCAGGGAAGGTCCTACGAGCAGTACTTC	CASIQPQGRSYEQYF
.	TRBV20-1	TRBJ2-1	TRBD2	TGCAGTGCTAGAGATGGGGGACTAGCGGGGGGGCCCTATGAGCAGTTCTTC	CSARDGGLAGGPYEQFF
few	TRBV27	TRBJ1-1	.	TGTGCCAGCAGGACCCTTTCGAACACTGAAGCTTTCTTT	CASRTLSNTEAFF
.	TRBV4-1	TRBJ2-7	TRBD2	TGCGCCAGCAGCCAAGATCAGGGAGGGATAGGTTACGAGCAGTACTTC	CASSQDQGGIGYEQYF
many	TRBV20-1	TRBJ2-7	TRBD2	TGCAGTGCTAGAGATAGCGGGACCCTCTCCTACGAGCAGTACTTC	CSARDSGTLSYEQYF